Following are 18 T cell receptor beta chains from one sample sequenced in a study of Ad26.COV2.S vaccination and SARS-CoV-2 variants. Clones were sequenced by immunoSEQ multiplex PCR, and TCRdb holds only the in-frame ones, with some missing. The table has over 100,000 clones, around 81% seen once. The sample consisted of peripheral blood, taken after recovery from COVID-19. The receptors originated from a human donor who had recovered from COVID-19.

The V and J genes are TRBV20-1 and TRBJ2-5; weak D call: TRBD1 (5 bases). V lost 3 bases and J lost 1, with 12 bases in between. CDR3 length equals 14 residues. Germline-derived CDR1 and CDR2 are DFQATT and SNEGSKA (reference sequence). CDR3 sequence reads: CSASGQGLQETQYF. In DNA form, the CDR3 reads TGCAGTGCTAGTGGGCAGGGTCTCCAAGAGACCCAGTACTTC.

In its sample, this clone is medium-sized. The chain links TRBV2 to TRBJ2-5, with D possibly matching TRBD1 (5 bases). Trimming cost V 8 bases and J 1 base, with 14 bases left between them. Germline V lookup: CDR1 SNHLY, CDR2 FYNNEI. The CDR3 spans 14 residues. CDR3 in DNA: TGTGCCAGCGGTTACAGGATTCCCCAAGAGACCCAGTACTTC. This encodes CASGYRIPQETQYF.

The rearrangement joins TRBV19 to TRBJ1-4; D uncertain. CDR1 and CDR2 from the germline V gene are LNHDA and SQIVND (reference sequence). This CDR3 has 12 residues. V lost 5 bases and J 8 bases, leaving 9 bases between the germline ends. For the CDR3, the DNA is TGTGCCAGTAGTGCCGCCCGGGAAAAACTGTTTTTT. Amino acid sequence: CASSAAREKLFF. The whole variable domain, remainder taken from reference TRBV19 and TRBJ1-4, is DGGITQSPKYLFRKEGQNVTLSCEQNLNHDAMYWYRQDPGQGLRLIYYSQIVNDFQKGDIAEGYSVSREKKESFPLTVTSAQKNPTAFYLCASSAAREKLFFGSGTQLSVL.

This clone was observed a few times. Other DNA sequences within the sample encode an identical CDR3. J is TRBJ1-5 and V is TRBV18, with TRBD1 matching over 11 bases. The ends lost 3 bases at V and 6 bases at J; junction bases unmatched: 4. The CDR3 length is 15 residues. The V gene's germline CDR1 is KGHSH and CDR2 LQKENI. CDR3 protein: CASSPPGQGGQPQHF. The CDR3, as DNA: TGTGCCAGCTCACCGCCGGGACAGGGGGGTCAGCCCCAGCATTTT.

The gene calls are TRBV2 and TRBJ1-1, with D maybe TRBD1 (6 bases). CDR3 length: 13 residues. Germline V lookup: CDR1 SNHLY, CDR2 FYNNEI. Trimming cost V 10 bases and J 0 bases, with 12 bases left between them. The CDR3 is CAIPDRLNTEAFF. The CDR3, as DNA: TGTGCCATCCCGGACAGACTGAACACTGAAGCTTTCTTT.

The chain is built from TRBV19 and TRBJ2-3, with 10 bases fitting TRBD2. After removal of 4 bases from V and 8 bases from J, the junction contained 3 bases not matched to a gene. The CDR3 runs 13 residues. Per germline, CDR1 LNHDA and CDR2 SQIVND (reference sequence). The CDR3 here is CASSTAGGITQYF. CDR3 DNA sequence: TGTGCCAGTAGTACAGCGGGGGGGATTACGCAGTATTTT.

This chain joins TRBV28 and TRBJ2-4, with D possibly TRBD2 on 6 matching bases. Looked up from germline, CDR1 is MDHEN and CDR2 is SYDVKM. The CDR3 totals 15 residues. With 6 bases removed from V and 5 bases from J, the gap between germline ends came to 17 bases. CDR3 in amino acids: CASSRLGGSQNIQYF. DNA of the CDR3: TGTGCCAGCAGCCGCCTCGGGGGATCCCAAAACATTCAGTACTTC.

V is TRBV5-1 and J is TRBJ2-1, with D perhaps matching TRBD1 (6 bases). V was cut by 0 bases and J by 6 bases, with 10 bases left in between. CDR1 is SGHRS, CDR2 YFSETQ, per germline. CDR3 length: 14 residues. The chain's CDR3 is CASSLEQGFNEQFF. In DNA, the CDR3 is TGCGCCAGCAGCTTGGAGCAGGGGTTCAATGAGCAGTTCTTC.

The chain employs TRBV19 and TRBJ2-3; possibly TRBD1 for D (5 bases). Trimming removed 4 bases from V and 0 bases from J, with 26 bases in between. The CDR3 runs to 20 residues. The germline V gene has CDR1 LNHDA and CDR2 SQIVND (reference sequence). The CDR3 is CASSKAGRQYRMSSTDTQYF. CDR3 coding DNA: TGTGCCAGTAGTAAGGCCGGCAGACAGTACAGGATGTCTAGCACAGATACGCAGTATTTT.

This clone was recorded once. This chain connects TRBV28 to TRBJ1-1; 7 nucleotides match TRBD1. V gave up 4 bases and J gave up 8 bases; unmatched junction bases: 10. This CDR3 contains 14 residues. Germline V gene lookup returns CDR1 MDHEN and CDR2 SYDVKM. For the CDR3, the DNA is TGTGCCAGCAGTTATCCCGACAGGGACGTCGAAGCTTTCTTT. Protein sequence: CASSYPDRDVEAFF.

The chain joins TRBV5-1 to TRBJ1-1, with D tentatively TRBD1 (6 bases). Germline lookup yields CDR1 SGHRS and CDR2 YFSETQ. The V and J ends lost 0 bases and 8 bases respectively, with 11 bases between them. The CDR3 has 13 amino acids. CDR3 bases: TGCGCCAGCAGCTTGGTAGGGCAGGGGGAAGCTTTCTTT. Amino acid sequence: CASSLVGQGEAFF.

The V and J genes are TRBV6-5 and TRBJ2-4; TRBD2 might be the D (6 bases). The CDR3 sequence is 13 residues long. Deletions cut 5 bases from V and 5 bases from J, with 10 bases between. From germline, CDR1 is MNHEY and CDR2 SVGAGI. CDR3 loop: CASSSGRENIQYF. The CDR3 bases are TGTGCCAGCAGTAGCGGGCGCGAAAACATTCAGTACTTC.

This rearrangement joins TRBV24-1 to TRBJ1-2; no firm D call. The CDR3 contains 13 residues. From germline, CDR1 is KGHDR and CDR2 SFDVKD. V was trimmed by 4 bases and J by 5 bases, leaving 10 bases between them. This chain's CDR3 is CATSDGRAYGYTF. The CDR3 DNA sequence: TGTGCCACCAGTGACGGACGGGCATATGGCTACACCTTC.

J is TRBJ2-7 and V is TRBV28; 8 nucleotides match TRBD1. There are 16 residues in the CDR3. Germline V gives CDR1 MDHEN, CDR2 SYDVKM. With V trimmed by 1 base and J by 3 bases, 8 bases remained unmatched. CDR3 nucleotide sequence: TGTGCCAGCAGTTTATTGACAGGGGATACGGGCTACGAGCAGTACTTC. Its translation is CASSLLTGDTGYEQYF.

The chain recombines TRBV7-9 with TRBJ2-7; D possibly corresponds to TRBD1 (6 bases). Germline CDR1 reads SEHNR; CDR2 reads FQNEAQ (reference sequence). The CDR3 is made up of 13 amino acids. V shed 2 bases and J shed 4 bases, with 9 bases lying between them. DNA for the CDR3: TGTGCCAGCAGCTTACAGGGGCCATACGAGCAGTACTTC. Amino acids: CASSLQGPYEQYF.

The chain is built from TRBV3-1 (or the pseudogene TRBV3-2) and TRBJ1-1; D is unclear. V was clipped by 8 bases and J by 0 bases, with 13 bases between them. Germline-derived CDR1 and CDR2 are LGHDT and YNNKEL (reference sequence). This CDR3 is built from 14 residues. The CDR3 region is CASRGRDLNTEAFF. CDR3 DNA: TGTGCCAGCCGAGGGCGGGATCTGAACACTGAAGCTTTCTTT.

This chain uses TRBV5-6 with TRBJ2-1; D call uncertain. Trimming removed 1 base at V and 0 bases at J, with 14 bases between. Germline V gives CDR1 SGHDT, CDR2 YYEEEE. CDR3 length equals 17 residues. This CDR3 is CASSLSTAPSSYNEQFF. The CDR3 DNA follows: TGTGCCAGCAGCTTGTCAACTGCCCCGAGCTCCTACAATGAGCAGTTCTTC.

This sequence joins TRBV5-1 and TRBJ1-3, with D possibly TRBD1 on 5 matching bases. The CDR3 covers 16 residues. Looked up from germline, CDR1 is SGHRS and CDR2 is YFSETQ. Trimming stripped 6 bases from V and 2 bases from J, with 18 bases between. The CDR3 DNA is TGCGCCAGCAAACTGGGGCTTAGTATTGCTGGAAACACCATATATTTT. Encoded protein: CASKLGLSIAGNTIYF.